This T cell receptor (beta chain) derives from a study of blood T cell repertoires in COVID-19. Assay used: immunoSEQ multiplex PCR; TCRdb lists only in-frame clones, some missing. The table has about 160,000 clones, over 70% seen once. Germline CDR1 KGHSH, CDR2 LQKENI. The V end was cut by 1 base, the J end by 5 bases, with 11 bases between. CDR3 size: 15 residues. This chain joins TRBV18 and TRBJ2-2; perhaps TRBD2 as D (6 bases). Sequenced input: PBMCs or T cells enriched from blood (not recorded which). The receptor was isolated from a woman in her 50s in a cohort exposed to, infected with or recovered from COVID-19 (not recorded which). CDR3 region: CASSPRGEWTGELFF. DNA of the CDR3: TGTGCCAGCTCACCACGGGGGGAATGGACCGGGGAGCTGTTTTTT.